Presented here are 25 T cell receptor beta chains from one specimen sequenced in a study of cytomegalovirus exposure and HLA in healthy donors. Primers included in the PCR were 60 Vbeta and 13 Jbeta primers. Sequencing was performed with immunoSEQ multiplex PCR; in TCRdb, only in-frame clones are kept and a portion is missing. This sample contains 150,000 to 200,000 clones. Sequences were obtained from PBMCs. The receptors come from a woman between 18 and 29 years old in good health and CMV-seropositive.

The V gene is TRBV10-3, the J gene TRBJ1-1; weak D call: TRBD1 (5 bases). Germline loops: CDR1 ENHRY, CDR2 SYGVKD. The CDR3 is 14 residues long. V was pared by 8 bases and J by 1 base, with 14 bases between. Here the CDR3 DNA reads TGTGCCATCTCAGCAGGGACTGGGAACACTGAAGCTTTCTTT. Protein sequence: CAISAGTGNTEAFF.

The rearrangement uses TRBV5-1 and TRBJ2-7; 7 positions agree with TRBD1. V shed 0 bases and J 3 bases; nucleotides not matched to a gene: 3. Germline V CDR1 and CDR2: SGHRS, YFSETQ. The CDR3 contains 14 residues. The CDR3 DNA follows: TGCGCCAGCAGCTTGGGGGCAGGGGGCTACGAGCAGTACTTC. It translates to CASSLGAGGYEQYF.

This chain uses TRBV7-2 with TRBJ2-1, with D maybe TRBD2 (5 bases). CDR3 length: 15 amino acids. Trimming removed 4 bases from V and 0 bases from J, with 10 bases in between. Germline loops: CDR1 SGHTA, CDR2 FQGNSA. The CDR3 loop is CASSSGWGSYNEQFF. The CDR3 coding sequence is TGTGCCAGCAGCTCGGGGTGGGGCTCCTACAATGAGCAGTTCTTC. Full variable domain (missing parts from reference TRBV7-2 and TRBJ2-1): GAGVSQSPSNKVTEKGKDVELRCDPISGHTALYWYRQSLGQGLEFLIYFQGNSAPDKSGLPSDRFSAERTGGSVSTLTIQRTQQEDSAVYLCASSSGWGSYNEQFFGPGTRLTVL.

This sequence joins TRBV15 and TRBJ2-7, with 12 bases that match TRBD1. In germline, CDR1 is LNHNV, CDR2 YYDKDF (reference sequence). The CDR3 runs 19 residues. The V and J ends lost 2 bases and 6 bases, in that order; junction bases with no gene match: 17. CDR3 DNA: TGTGCCACCAGCAGAAAGGCCGGGGGGATCGGGACAGGGGGCGGCGAGCAGTACTTC. This sequence encodes CATSRKAGGIGTGGGEQYF. Complete variable domain (other parts from reference TRBV15 and TRBJ2-7): DAMVIQNPRYQVTQFGKPVTLSCSQTLNHNVMYWYQQKSSQAPKLLFHYYDKDFNNEADTPDNFQSRRPNTSFCFLDIRSPGLGDTAMYLCATSRKAGGIGTGGGEQYFGPGTRLTVT.

This sequence joins TRBV6-5 and TRBJ2-1, with 12 bases identical to TRBD2. The CDR3 length is 15 residues. Per the germline V gene, CDR1 is MNHEY and CDR2 is SVGAGI. Trimming at V came to 2 bases and at J to 10 bases, leaving 6 bases not matched to a gene. The CDR3 is CASSYPGLAGPEQFF. CDR3 nucleotide sequence: TGTGCCAGCAGTTACCCGGGACTAGCGGGCCCCGAGCAGTTCTTC.

The chain couples TRBV5-8 to TRBJ2-5; weak D call: TRBD1 (5 bases). In germline, CDR1 is SGHTS, CDR2 YDEGEE. The CDR3 spans 14 residues. V dropped 3 bases and J dropped 7 bases, with 16 bases sitting between them. CDR3 sequence (DNA): TGTGCCAGCAGCTCCCGGGTTCCGCAGGGGACCCAGTACTTC. Protein product: CASSSRVPQGTQYF.

With respect to this clone: One junction end disagrees with the germline gene, perhaps due to a read error. This chain connects TRBV5-1 to TRBJ2-5; TRBD2 aligns across 8 bases. CDR3 length: 15 residues. Germline values: CDR1 SGHRS, CDR2 YFSETQ. The CDR3 sequence: CASSLSGREGRISNF. For the CDR3, the DNA is TGCGCCAGCAGCTTGTCGGGTCGGGAGGGAAGAATCTCAAACTTC. The full variable domain, completed using reference TRBV5-1 and TRBJ2-5, is KAGVTQTPRYLIKTRGQQVTLSCSPISGHRSVSWYQQTPGQGLQFLFEYFSETQRNKGNFPGRFSGRQFSNSRSEMNVSTLELGDSALYLCASSLSGREGRISNFGPGTRLLVL.

The J gene is TRBJ2-2, the V gene TRBV5-6, with TRBD1 identical over 9 bases. V was pared by 4 bases and J by 4 bases, with 8 bases of the junction left unmatched. CDR1 is SGHDT and CDR2 is YYEEEE in the germline V gene. The CDR3 length is 16 residues. CDR3 bases: TGTGCCAGCAGCCTGAACAGGGGGCGAGGCACCGGGGAGCTGTTTTTT. This codes for CASSLNRGRGTGELFF. Based on the CDR3 plus reference TRBV5-6 and TRBJ2-2, the full variable domain is DAGVTQSPTHLIKTRGQQVTLRCSPKSGHDTVSWYQQALGQGPQFIFQYYEEEERQRGNFPDRFSGHQFPNYSSELNVNALLLGDSALYLCASSLNRGRGTGELFFGEGSRLTVL.

This chain links TRBV18 with TRBJ2-5; TRBD1 matches 8 bases. CDR3 length: 16 residues. Germline V CDR1 and CDR2: KGHSH, LQKENI. Trimming cost V 4 bases and J 2 bases; bases outside gene matches: 9. For the CDR3, the DNA is TGTGCCAGCTCACTAAATTTGGGGACAGGTCAAGAGACCCAGTACTTC. Its protein is CASSLNLGTGQETQYF.

The J gene is TRBJ1-4, the V gene TRBV5-1; tentatively, D is TRBD1 (6 bases). The CDR3 consists of 17 residues. V lost 2 bases and J lost 3, with 17 bases in between. Per the germline V gene, CDR1 is SGHRS and CDR2 is YFSETQ. CDR3 nucleotide sequence: TGCGCCAGCAGCTTTGGAACAGGGAGATATGCTAATGAAAAACTGTTTTTT. This translates into CASSFGTGRYANEKLFF.

The gene calls are TRBV2 and TRBJ1-5; 10 positions match TRBD1. With 6 bases clipped from V and 6 bases from J, the junction kept 11 bases outside the gene matches. The CDR3 has 16 amino acids. Germline lookup yields CDR1 SNHLY and CDR2 FYNNEI. CDR3 in amino acids: CASSSRTGGGGQPQHF. In DNA form, the CDR3 reads TGTGCCAGCAGCTCCAGGACAGGGGGAGGTGGTCAGCCCCAGCATTTT.

V gene TRBV4-2 combines with J gene TRBJ2-7, with 11 bases identical to TRBD2. V gave up 3 bases and J gave up 3 bases; unmatched junction bases: 4. Germline CDR1 reads LGHNA; CDR2 reads YNFKEQ. The CDR3 length is 15 residues. DNA for the CDR3: TGTGCCAGCAGCCAGGATAGCGGGAGGGGCTACGAGCAGTACTTC. This translates into CASSQDSGRGYEQYF.

The V and J genes are TRBV7-7 and TRBJ2-1; 7 nucleotides align to TRBD2. Trimming removed 5 bases from V and 2 bases from J; junction bases left unmatched: 3. CDR3 length: 14 residues. CDR1 and CDR2 from the germline V gene are SSHAT and FNYEAQ (reference sequence). The CDR3 DNA follows: TGTGCCAGCAGCGTAAGCGGGGCCTACAATGAGCAGTTCTTC. Residues: CASSVSGAYNEQFF.

This sequence joins TRBV2 and TRBJ1-1, with TRBD1 matching 9 bases. Germline values: CDR1 SNHLY, CDR2 FYNNEI. J lost 6 bases, V lost 6 bases, and 5 bases had no gene match. The CDR3 covers 13 residues. CDR3 coding DNA: TGTGCCAGCAGACAGGGGGCAGGGGCTGAAGCTTTCTTT. Protein: CASRQGAGAEAFF.

The rearrangement joins TRBV9 to TRBJ2-3; TRBD2 agrees at 8 bases. V was clipped by 2 bases and J by 3 bases; unmatched bases: 11. The CDR3 totals 17 residues. Germline CDR1 SGDLS, CDR2 YYNGEE. The CDR3 DNA follows: TGTGCCAGCAGCGTGGAGTATTTCGGGAGGGGAACAGATACGCAGTATTTT. This translates into CASSVEYFGRGTDTQYF.

This chain connects TRBV7-3 to TRBJ2-2, with D perhaps matching TRBD2 (6 bases). V was cut by 8 bases and J by 5 bases, with 18 bases left in between. This CDR3 has 15 amino acids. Germline CDR1 is SGHTA and CDR2 is FQGTGA. This CDR3 is CASAPPEGGTGELFF. The CDR3 DNA is TGTGCCAGCGCCCCGCCCGAGGGAGGAACCGGGGAGCTGTTTTTT.

The chain has TRBV7-6 and TRBJ2-3, with TRBD2 identical over 8 bases. Germline V CDR1 and CDR2: SGHVS, FNYEAQ. The CDR3 consists of 16 residues. V lost 3 bases and J lost 7; bases outside the gene matches: 12. The CDR3 bases are TGTGCCAGCAGCTTGGCAGCGGGGGCCCTACCGTATACGCAGTATTTT. It specifies CASSLAAGALPYTQYF.

The chain carries TRBV5-4 and TRBJ1-1; perhaps TRBD1 as D (5 bases). This CDR3 comprises 15 residues. Trimming left V 1 base short and J 0 bases short, with 10 bases between. In germline, CDR1 is SGHNT, CDR2 YYREEE (reference sequence). This CDR3 reads CASSLRGRMNTEAFF. CDR3 in DNA: TGTGCCAGCAGCTTGAGGGGCAGAATGAACACTGAAGCTTTCTTT.

The genes are TRBV15 and TRBJ1-2; D is unclear. Germline-derived CDR1 and CDR2 are LNHNV and YYDKDF (reference sequence). Trimming pared 4 bases from V and 5 bases from J, leaving 14 bases between. The CDR3 covers 14 residues. CDR3 loop: CATSTGSKRYGYTF. The CDR3 nucleotides are TGTGCCACCAGCACGGGTTCCAAGAGGTATGGCTACACCTTC.

The genes are TRBV5-1 and TRBJ2-1, with D perhaps matching TRBD2 (6 bases). This CDR3 is built from 14 residues. Germline CDR1 SGHRS, CDR2 YFSETQ. Trimming shortened V by 2 bases and J by 7 bases, and 13 bases separated the two germline ends. CDR3 bases: TGCGCCAGCAGCTTAATTTCAAGCGGGAATGAGCAGTTCTTC. The encoded protein is CASSLISSGNEQFF.

The chain is built from TRBV29-1 and TRBJ1-2, with D maybe TRBD1 (5 bases). Germline V gene sequence: CDR1 SQVTM, CDR2 ANQGSEA. The CDR3 sequence is 13 residues long. With 3 bases removed from V and 1 base from J, the gap between germline ends came to 9 bases. The CDR3 sequence: CSVDGQLNYGYTF. CDR3 DNA: TGCAGCGTTGACGGACAACTTAACTATGGCTACACCTTC.

The chain is built from TRBV7-9 and TRBJ1-1; no firm D call. CDR1 is SEHNR, CDR2 FQNEAQ, per germline (reference sequence). V lost 5 bases and J lost 0, with 16 bases in between. The CDR3 runs 16 residues. CDR3 region: CASSPLGRRMNTEAFF. The CDR3 bases are TGTGCCAGCAGCCCCCTCGGGAGGCGAATGAACACTGAAGCTTTCTTT.

The CDR3 coding sequence is TGTGCCAGCAGTTACGAAGGGAACAGGATCCACGAGCAGTACTTC. Translation gives CASSYEGNRIHEQYF. The rearrangement links TRBV6-6 to TRBJ2-7; D is perhaps TRBD1 (5 bases). Germline CDR1 is MNHNY and CDR2 is SVGAGI (reference sequence). This CDR3 is 15 amino acids long. V dropped 2 bases and J dropped 5 bases, with 16 bases sitting between them.

The chain has TRBV28 and TRBJ1-2; D remains unclear. In germline, CDR1 is MDHEN, CDR2 SYDVKM. CDR3 length: 13 amino acids. Trimming left V 1 base short and J 5 bases short, with 8 bases between. CDR3 nucleotide sequence: TGTGCCAGCAGTTTATCACCGGTGTATGGCTACACCTTC. Its protein product is CASSLSPVYGYTF.

The gene calls are TRBV19 and TRBJ1-1; TRBD1 is a possible D gene (6 bases). The CDR3 covers 14 residues. CDR1 is LNHDA and CDR2 is SQIVND in the germline V gene (reference sequence). V gave up 4 bases and J gave up 1 base, with 10 bases separating them. CDR3: CASSTDSWNTEAFF. The CDR3 bases are TGTGCCAGTAGTACGGACAGCTGGAACACTGAAGCTTTCTTT.